This T cell receptor (beta chain) appears in the sequencing data of a study of T cell responses to AZD1222 COVID-19 vaccine. The wider study: Second-dose schedules of about 4 or about 12 weeks were combined.

Assay used: immunoSEQ multiplex PCR; TCRdb lists only in-frame clones, some missing. The table has 120,000 or so clones, 80% to 95% seen once. A word on this clone: What it binds is unknown.

V trimming: 8 bases; J trimming: 6 bases; junction bases outside the gene matches: 8. The CDR3 runs 13 residues. Germline V gives CDR1 MDHEN, CDR2 SYDVKM. Whole-study findings and limits: A mostly white British donor set with more females was recruited, and clonal diversity was possibly underestimated. Breadth and depth of Spike-specific TCRs rose after two AZD1222 doses.

The receptor was derived from an adult in good health. The sequencing used peripheral blood, collected on day 0 of AZD1222 vaccination. The gene calls are TRBV28 and TRBJ2-7; 9 bases map to TRBD1. The chain's CDR3 is CASQDRGVSEQYF. CDR3 in DNA: TGTGCCAGCCAAGACAGGGGGGTTAGCGAGCAGTACTTC.